These T cell receptor beta chains were read from a single sample in a study of T cells after yellow fever vaccination. TCRdb recomputed calls from the 5' RACE reads with MiXCR, one row per CDR3 protein. The sample contains a few hundred thousand distinct CDR3 sequences, 9.5% to 15% of which appear only once. Sequenced material: CD4+ T cells sorted from PBMCs, taken 15 days after the yellow fever booster vaccination. Source of these receptors: a man aged 18 to 29 who received the YFV17D yellow fever vaccine. Each CDR3 is given with its conserved first and last residue. A D gene is named only where the DNA matches it firmly. Only part of the rows carry a size: once, few, many, or a class if the clone is expanded.

CDR3aa: CASSPGQGFAYEQYF; CDR3nt: TGTGCCAGCTCACCAGGACAGGGGTTCGCCTACGAGCAGTACTTC; d_gene: TRBD1; j_gene: TRBJ2-7; v_gene: TRBV18; abundance: -
CDR3aa: CASRNVPGLSGNTIYF; CDR3nt: TGCGCCAGCAGAAACGTTCCTGGTCTCTCTGGAAACACCATATATTTT; d_gene: -; j_gene: TRBJ1-3; v_gene: TRBV5-1; abundance: few
CDR3aa: CASSPGTSNSYEQYF; CDR3nt: TGTGCCAGCTCACCTGGAACCTCAAACTCCTACGAGCAGTACTTC; d_gene: -; j_gene: TRBJ2-7; v_gene: TRBV18; abundance: -
CDR3aa: CASSLGGETGVTGELFF; CDR3nt: TGTGCCAGCAGTTTAGGAGGGGAGACAGGGGTAACCGGGGAGCTGTTTTTT; d_gene: TRBD1; j_gene: TRBJ2-2; v_gene: TRBV6-1; abundance: -
CDR3aa: CASSPGTGVVEKLFF; CDR3nt: TGTGCCAGCAGCCCAGGGACAGGGGTGGTCGAAAAACTGTTTTTT; d_gene: TRBD1; j_gene: TRBJ1-4; v_gene: TRBV11-2; abundance: -
CDR3aa: CASSMAGTETQYF; CDR3nt: TGTGCCAGTAGTATGGCGGGAACGGAGACCCAGTACTTC; d_gene: -; j_gene: TRBJ2-5; v_gene: TRBV19; abundance: -
CDR3aa: CAISARTGWDEQFF; CDR3nt: TGTGCCATCAGTGCCAGGACAGGGTGGGATGAGCAGTTCTTC; d_gene: TRBD1; j_gene: TRBJ2-1; v_gene: TRBV10-3; abundance: few
CDR3aa: CASINGGMNTEAFF; CDR3nt: TGTGCCAGCATCAACGGGGGTATGAACACTGAAGCTTTCTTT; d_gene: -; j_gene: TRBJ1-1; v_gene: TRBV6-6; abundance: -
CDR3aa: CASSPTSGGSQYF; CDR3nt: TGTGCCAGCAGCCCGACTAGCGGGGGGTCTCAGTACTTC; d_gene: TRBD2; j_gene: TRBJ2-5; v_gene: TRBV7-3; abundance: -
CDR3aa: CASSFTGKRTGEAFF; CDR3nt: TGTGCCAGCAGTTTCACCGGAAAACGTACAGGAGAAGCTTTCTTT; d_gene: -; j_gene: TRBJ1-1; v_gene: TRBV28; abundance: many
CDR3aa: CASSSLAGGSGELFF; CDR3nt: TGTGCCAGCAGTTCCCTAGCGGGGGGAAGCGGGGAGCTGTTTTTT; d_gene: TRBD2; j_gene: TRBJ2-2; v_gene: TRBV12-3/TRBV12-4; abundance: -
CDR3aa: CSASGAAQETQYF; CDR3nt: TGCAGTGCTAGTGGAGCGGCGCAAGAGACCCAGTACTTC; d_gene: -; j_gene: TRBJ2-5; v_gene: TRBV20-1; abundance: few
CDR3aa: CAISGRRGSNYGYTF; CDR3nt: TGTGCCATCAGTGGGAGGAGGGGCTCCAACTATGGCTACACCTTC; d_gene: -; j_gene: TRBJ1-2; v_gene: TRBV10-3; abundance: -
CDR3aa: CASSENRGEQPQHF; CDR3nt: TGTGCCAGCAGTGAAAACAGGGGGGAACAGCCCCAGCATTTT; d_gene: TRBD1; j_gene: TRBJ1-5; v_gene: TRBV2; abundance: -
CDR3aa: CASSLAGSGVSEQYF; CDR3nt: TGTGCCAGCAGCTTAGCGGGCAGCGGGGTCTCGGAGCAGTACTTC; d_gene: TRBD2; j_gene: TRBJ2-7; v_gene: TRBV7-2; abundance: few
CDR3aa: CASSPRGVNTEAFF; CDR3nt: TGTGCCAGCAGCCCAAGAGGGGTGAACACTGAAGCTTTCTTT; d_gene: -; j_gene: TRBJ1-1; v_gene: TRBV14; abundance: many
CDR3aa: CGTAGTGGTEETQYF; CDR3nt: TGTGGTACGGCCGGGACAGGGGGTACGGAAGAGACCCAGTACTTC; d_gene: -; j_gene: TRBJ2-5; v_gene: TRBV21-1; abundance: few